The next 30 T cell receptor beta chains were all read from a single sample in a study of T-cell memory formation after mild COVID-19. TCRdb redid the calling of the 5' RACE reads with MiXCR, one entry per CDR3 protein. Among roughly 350,000 distinct CDR3 sequences listed, about 13% were seen once. The specimen sequenced was PBMCs or a T cell subset sorted from them (not recorded which). These receptors originate from a man between 18 and 35 years old who had mild COVID-19 (a few samples of this study predate the infection). Cell type and time point are not known.

The genes are TRBV5-1 and TRBJ2-1; perhaps TRBD2 as D (6 bases). V lost 0 bases and J 8 bases, leaving 21 bases between the germline ends. The CDR3 runs 17 residues. Per the germline V gene, CDR1 is SGHRS and CDR2 is YFSETQ. The CDR3 loop reads CASSLARTILVSDEQFF. CDR3 coding DNA: TGCGCCAGCAGCTTGGCAAGGACTATTTTGGTTAGCGATGAGCAGTTCTTC.

The rearrangement joins TRBV10-3 to TRBJ2-4; 7 nucleotides agree with TRBD2. CDR3 size: 12 residues. Germline assignment: CDR1 ENHRY and CDR2 SYGVKD. With V trimmed by 4 bases and J by 6 bases, 0 bases remained unmatched. As DNA, the CDR3 is TGTGCCATCAGTGGGGGGGGAAACATTCAGTACTTC. This translates into CAISGGGNIQYF.

There are many counts of this clonotype. One junction end disagrees with the germline gene, perhaps due to a read error. The V call is TRBV2, the J call TRBJ2-3, with D uncertain. CDR3 size: 12 residues. The V gene's germline CDR1 is SNHLY and CDR2 FYNNEI. CDR3 DNA sequence: TGTGCCAGCAGCGAAGGTTCAGATACGCAGTATTTT. Translated, it gives CASSEGSDTQYF.

The gene calls are TRBV5-5 and TRBJ2-2; 7 bases line up with TRBD1. The CDR3 spans 15 residues. Germline V gene sequence: CDR1 SGHKS, CDR2 YYEKEE (reference sequence). Trimming removed 4 bases from V and 5 bases from J; junction bases left unmatched: 8. Here the CDR3 reads CASSDEGQPTGELFF. CDR3 bases: TGTGCCAGCAGCGATGAGGGACAGCCAACCGGGGAGCTGTTTTTT.

The chain joins TRBV7-9 to TRBJ1-3; D is ambiguous. In germline, CDR1 is SEHNR, CDR2 FQNEAQ (reference sequence). The CDR3 spans 15 residues. V gave up 7 bases and J gave up 0 bases, with 13 bases separating them. The CDR3 DNA is TGTGCCAGCACGGACGGACTCAGCTCTGGAAACACCATATATTTT. This translates into CASTDGLSSGNTIYF.

This clonotype was counted a few times. The V and J genes are TRBV5-1 and TRBJ2-5; D ambiguous. The ends were cut back, 2 bases at V and 9 bases at J, with 20 bases in the middle. CDR1 and CDR2 (germline): SGHRS, YFSETQ. The CDR3 totals 15 residues. The CDR3 loop is CASSLLVPLAGAQYF. The DNA of the CDR3 is TGCGCCAGCAGCTTACTTGTCCCGTTAGCTGGGGCCCAGTACTTC.

This clonotype turned up a few times. This rearrangement joins TRBV4-3 to TRBJ1-1; possibly TRBD1 for D (5 bases). The CDR3 length is 15 residues. Germline V gene sequence: CDR1 LGHNA, CDR2 YSLEER. V lost 0 bases and J 1 base, leaving 9 bases between the germline ends. The CDR3 coding sequence is TGCGCCAGCAGCCAAGACCCAGGGAGGAACACTGAAGCTTTCTTT. Translating gives CASSQDPGRNTEAFF.

This clonotype was picked up a small number of times. CDR3 loop: CATSRVIGGAYNEQFF. Written as DNA, the CDR3 is TGTGCCACCAGCAGAGTTATCGGGGGGGCCTACAATGAGCAGTTCTTC. The chain uses TRBV15 and TRBJ2-1; 8 bases are a match to TRBD2. The CDR3 runs to 16 residues. Per the germline V gene, CDR1 is LNHNV and CDR2 is YYDKDF (reference sequence). V trimming: 1 base; J trimming: 2 bases; junction bases outside the gene matches: 4.

This clonotype has only a few counts. The rearrangement uses TRBV6-6 and TRBJ1-4, with D maybe TRBD1 (6 bases). The germline V gene has CDR1 MNHNY and CDR2 SVGAGI (reference sequence). The CDR3 is 13 residues long. V shed 7 bases and J shed 3 bases, with 9 bases lying between them. CDR3 protein: CASKAGANEKLFF. In DNA, the CDR3 is TGTGCCAGCAAGGCAGGGGCTAATGAAAAACTGTTTTTT.

This clonotype has only a few counts. The CDR3 here is CASSESSFSGNTIYF. In nucleotides, the CDR3 is TGTGCCAGCAGTGAATCGTCGTTCTCTGGAAACACCATATATTTT. The J gene is TRBJ1-3, the V gene TRBV2; D is unclear. Trimming removed 2 bases at V and 0 bases at J, with 8 bases between. From germline, CDR1 is SNHLY and CDR2 FYNNEI. CDR3 length equals 15 residues.

This sequence joins TRBV5-1 and TRBJ2-4, with D possibly called TRBD1 or TRBD2 (5 bases each). The germline CDR1 and CDR2 sequences are SGHRS and YFSETQ. Trimming stripped 0 bases from V and 5 bases from J, with 12 bases between. The CDR3 runs 15 residues. The CDR3 coding sequence is TGCGCCAGCAGCTTGGGGGTCGGGGCGGAAAACATTCAGTACTTC. This codes for CASSLGVGAENIQYF. The entire variable domain, with the rest obtained from reference TRBV5-1 and TRBJ2-4, is as follows: KAGVTQTPRYLIKTRGQQVTLSCSPISGHRSVSWYQQTPGQGLQFLFEYFSETQRNKGNFPGRFSGRQFSNSRSEMNVSTLELGDSALYLCASSLGVGAENIQYFGAGTRLSVL.

This clonotype was seen at least ten times. The gene calls are TRBV12-3 or TRBV12-4 and TRBJ2-5; 12 bases align to TRBD2. CDR3 length: 16 residues. J lost 7 bases, V lost 6 bases, and 12 bases had no gene match. CDR3 loop: CASSRTSGAPGGTQYF. The CDR3 DNA sequence: TGTGCCAGCAGCAGGACTAGCGGGGCCCCTGGGGGGACCCAGTACTTC.

CDR3 residues: CATGLAGEASYEQYV. In nucleotides, the CDR3 is TGTGCCACGGGACTAGCGGGGGAGGCCTCCTACGAGCAGTACGTC. The rearrangement links TRBV28 to TRBJ2-7; 14 bases agree with TRBD2. The CDR3 covers 15 residues. V lost 10 bases to trimming and J lost 0 bases; unmatched junction nucleotides: 5. Germline CDR1 MDHEN, CDR2 SYDVKM.

This clonotype was seen a handful of times. This chain joins TRBV6-2 or TRBV6-3 and TRBJ2-3; D may be TRBD1 (6 bases). This CDR3 is built from 15 residues. Trimming took off 5 bases at V and 3 bases at J, with 15 bases between the two ends. Germline CDR1 is MNHEY and CDR2 is SVGEGT. CDR3 nucleotides: TGTGCCAGCAGTCCGAAGGGGGTCTGGACAGATACGCAGTATTTT. Translating it yields CASSPKGVWTDTQYF.

The genes are TRBV5-6 and TRBJ2-5; D may correspond to TRBD1 or TRBD2 (5 bases each). CDR3 size: 14 residues. The germline V gene encodes CDR1 SGHDT and CDR2 YYEEEE. V lost 2 bases to trimming and J lost 4 bases, with 12 bases between them. CDR3 region: CASSFLGDGETQYF. The DNA for the CDR3 is TGTGCCAGCAGCTTCCTAGGGGACGGAGAGACCCAGTACTTC.

In this sample, this clonotype turned up a few times. The J gene is TRBJ1-5, the V gene TRBV11-2, with 7 bases aligning to TRBD1. The CDR3 loop spans 13 amino acids. Germline V gives CDR1 SGHAT, CDR2 FQNNGV. V shed 4 bases, J shed 7 bases, and the junction held 4 bases outside the gene matches. Written as DNA, the CDR3 is TGTGCCAGCAGCTACAGGGGTGGACAGCCCCAGCATTTT. Encoded protein: CASSYRGGQPQHF.

In its sample, this clonotype was seen many times. The chain has TRBV6-2 or TRBV6-3 and TRBJ2-6; possibly TRBD1 for D (5 bases). The germline V and J ends were trimmed by 2 bases and 1 base, with 6 bases remaining between them. The germline gives CDR1 MNHEY, CDR2 SVGEGT. CDR3 length equals 15 residues. Here the CDR3 DNA reads TGTGCCAGCAGTTACAGACAGTCTGGGGCCAACGTCCTGACTTTC. Translated: CASSYRQSGANVLTF.

The CDR3 loop reads CASSQDEVGELFF. The CDR3 DNA reads TGCGCCAGCAGCCAAGATGAAGTAGGGGAGCTGTTTTTT. The rearrangement uses TRBV4-3 and TRBJ2-2; D not certain. CDR3 length: 13 residues. CDR1 is LGHNA and CDR2 is YSLEER in the germline V gene. V was cut by 0 bases and J by 8 bases, with 7 bases left in between.

The sample holds many counts of this clonotype. This rearrangement joins TRBV18 to TRBJ2-1, with 8 bases that match TRBD1. This CDR3 has 16 amino acids. Germline assignment: CDR1 KGHSH and CDR2 LQKENI. The junction had 9 bases not matched to a gene; V was cut back by 4 bases and J by 4 bases. CDR3 residues: CASSLNQGAKYNEQFF. The CDR3 coding sequence is TGTGCCAGCTCACTTAATCAGGGGGCGAAGTACAATGAGCAGTTCTTC.

The chain employs TRBV28 and TRBJ1-4; D is possibly TRBD1 (5 bases). Per the germline V gene, CDR1 is MDHEN and CDR2 is SYDVKM. The CDR3 extends over 16 amino acids. Trimming took off 4 bases at V and 2 bases at J, with 14 bases between the two ends. This CDR3 is CASSSLPAGTNEKLFF. DNA for the CDR3: TGTGCCAGCAGTTCCCTCCCCGCAGGGACTAATGAAAAACTGTTTTTT.

Note on this clonotype: A read error may produce the germline difference seen at one junction end. V is TRBV7-6 and J is TRBJ1-6, with D uncertain. Germline values: CDR1 SGHVS, CDR2 FNYEAQ. The CDR3 has 13 residues. The CDR3 DNA follows: TGTGCCAGCAGCTTAGGGTCAGATTCACCCATCCACTTT. Protein: CASSLGSDSPIHF.

This sequence joins TRBV12-3 or TRBV12-4 and TRBJ2-2, with a tentative D call TRBD1 (6 bases). V was shortened by 4 bases and J by 7 bases, with 13 bases between the two germline ends. The CDR3 totals 14 residues. The CDR3 DNA sequence: TGTGCCAGCAGTTACAGGGCTGATTACGGGGAGCTGTTTTTT. It is translated as CASSYRADYGELFF.

This clonotype has more than one count but fewer than ten. The V and J genes are TRBV25-1 and TRBJ1-6; D remains ambiguous. The germline CDR1 and CDR2 sequences are MGHDK and SYGVNS. CDR3 size: 12 residues. The V end was cut by 0 bases, the J end by 6 bases, with 0 bases between. The CDR3 bases are TGTGCCAGCAGTGAATATAATTCACCCCTCCACTTT. It is translated as CASSEYNSPLHF.

V and J are TRBV4-1 and TRBJ1-1; TRBD1 aligns across 8 bases. The CDR3 runs 15 residues. With V trimmed by 1 base and J by 5 bases, 6 bases remained unmatched. Germline CDR1 reads MGHRA; CDR2 reads YSYEKL. CDR3 sequence: CASSQVWTGWTEAFF. The CDR3, as DNA: TGCGCCAGCAGCCAAGTATGGACAGGGTGGACTGAAGCTTTCTTT.

The chain recombines TRBV14 with TRBJ2-3; TRBD2 matches at 11 bases. Germline CDR1 reads SGHDN; CDR2 reads FVKESK. Losses at the gene ends were 3 bases for V and 4 bases for J; bases not matched to a gene: 9. The CDR3 length is 17 residues. CDR3 in DNA: TGTGCCAGCAGCCACATACGACTAGCGGGGAGGTCAGATACGCAGTATTTT. This codes for CASSHIRLAGRSDTQYF.

The J gene is TRBJ2-1, the V gene TRBV5-5; D is undetermined. V was clipped by 3 bases and J by 5 bases, with 12 bases between them. The germline V gene has CDR1 SGHKS and CDR2 YYEKEE (reference sequence). The CDR3 consists of 14 residues. CDR3 region: CASSWGPHDNEQFF. The CDR3 region has the DNA TGTGCCAGCAGCTGGGGTCCCCACGACAATGAGCAGTTCTTC. Full variable domain (outside the CDR3, taken from reference TRBV5-5 and TRBJ2-1): DAGVTQSPTHLIKTRGQQVTLRCSPISGHKSVSWYQQVLGQGPQFIFQYYEKEERGRGNFPDRFSARQFPNYSSELNVNALLLGDSALYLCASSWGPHDNEQFFGPGTRLTVL.

The rearrangement joins TRBV15 to TRBJ2-1; 11 bases are shared with TRBD2. This CDR3 is built from 17 residues. Germline loops: CDR1 LNHNV, CDR2 YYDKDF (reference sequence). V gave up 6 bases and J gave up 4 bases; unmatched junction bases: 11. The DNA of the CDR3 is TGTGCCACCAGTGTGGTTAGCGGGGGGGTTTGGTACAATGAGCAGTTCTTC. It encodes CATSVVSGGVWYNEQFF. The full variable domain, its missing parts supplied by reference TRBV15 and TRBJ2-1, is DAMVIQNPRYQVTQFGKPVTLSCSQTLNHNVMYWYQQKSSQAPKLLFHYYDKDFNNEADTPDNFQSRRPNTSFCFLDIRSPGLGDTAMYLCATSVVSGGVWYNEQFFGPGTRLTVL.

The chain couples TRBV9 to TRBJ2-3; weak D call: TRBD2 (7 bases). The CDR3 runs to 15 residues. Trimming removed 4 bases from V and 5 bases from J, with 17 bases in between. The germline V gene encodes CDR1 SGDLS and CDR2 YYNGEE. The CDR3 loop reads CASSPHGGAGDTQYF. CDR3 in DNA: TGTGCCAGCAGCCCCCATGGGGGGGCCGGAGATACGCAGTATTTT.

This clonotype has a handful of counts. V is TRBV12-3 or TRBV12-4 and J is TRBJ2-7, with 8 bases fitting TRBD1. V lost 3 bases and J lost 2; bases outside the gene matches: 6. CDR3 length: 15 amino acids. CDR3 protein: CASSFRQGTTYEQYV. The CDR3 DNA sequence: TGTGCCAGCAGTTTCCGACAGGGGACCACCTACGAGCAGTACGTC.

This clonotype has a handful of counts. The chain joins TRBV29-1 to TRBJ2-7; 8 positions match TRBD1. Germline trimming cut 7 bases from V and 3 bases from J; bases unmatched to any gene: 5. The CDR3 contains 12 residues. Germline V gene sequence: CDR1 SQVTM, CDR2 ANQGSEA. DNA for the CDR3: TGCAGCGCCGGGGACAGGATCTACGAGCAGTACTTC. Protein: CSAGDRIYEQYF.